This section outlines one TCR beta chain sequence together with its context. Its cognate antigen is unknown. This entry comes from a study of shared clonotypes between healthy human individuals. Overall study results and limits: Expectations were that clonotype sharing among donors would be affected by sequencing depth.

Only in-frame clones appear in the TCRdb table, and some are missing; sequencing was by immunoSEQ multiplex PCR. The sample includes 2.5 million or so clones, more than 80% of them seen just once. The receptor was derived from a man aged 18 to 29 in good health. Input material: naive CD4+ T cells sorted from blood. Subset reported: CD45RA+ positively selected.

The CDR3 region is CASSQQGAQPQHF. The CDR3 DNA is TGTGCCAGCAGCCAACAGGGGGCTCAGCCCCAGCATTTT. The chain has TRBV7-2 and TRBJ1-5; 9 bases align to TRBD1. Germline-derived CDR1 and CDR2 are SGHTA and FQGNSA. V trimming: 5 bases; J trimming: 6 bases; junction bases outside the gene matches: 2. This CDR3 is built from 13 residues.